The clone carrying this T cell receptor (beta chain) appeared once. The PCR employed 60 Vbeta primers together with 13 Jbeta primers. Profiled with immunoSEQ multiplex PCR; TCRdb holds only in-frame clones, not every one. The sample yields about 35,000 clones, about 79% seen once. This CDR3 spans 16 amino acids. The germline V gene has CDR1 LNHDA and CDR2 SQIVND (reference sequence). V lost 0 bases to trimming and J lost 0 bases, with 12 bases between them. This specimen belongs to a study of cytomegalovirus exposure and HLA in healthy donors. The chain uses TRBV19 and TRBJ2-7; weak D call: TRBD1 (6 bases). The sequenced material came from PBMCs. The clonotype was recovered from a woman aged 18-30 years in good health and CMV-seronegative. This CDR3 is CASSIDGGQYSYEQYF. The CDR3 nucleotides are TGTGCCAGTAGTATAGACGGAGGACAGTACTCCTACGAGCAGTACTTC.